The rows below give T cell receptor beta chains drawn from one sample of a study of vaccination and CD4 T cells after COVID-19. MiXCR, run by TCRdb on the PCR reads, gives a single entry per CDR3 protein. The data show under 20,000 distinct CDR3 sequences, roughly 40% seen once. The antigens these receptors bind are not known. Specimen: CD4+ T cells from blood, cultured in vitro. Receptors were obtained from a human donor who had recovered from COVID-19. Both conserved end residues are part of each CDR3. Fields, in order: J gene, CDR3 length, V gene, D gene, clone size, CDR3 protein, CDR3 DNA. D genes are given only for firm matches. The listing skips clone size in some rows; elsewhere it reads once, few, many or a size class.

>TRBJ2-3|16|TRBV6-5|NA|NA
CASSYINGRQTDTQYF
TGTGCCAGCAGTTACATTAACGGCAGGCAAACAGATACGCAGTATTTT
>TRBJ2-5|13|TRBV12-3/TRBV12-4|TRBD1|few
CASRRTGGETQYF
TGTGCCAGCAGACGGACAGGGGGCGAGACCCAGTACTTC
>TRBJ1-6|12|TRBV25-1|NA|NA
CASGSYNSPLHF
TGTGCCAGCGGATCCTATAATTCACCCCTCCACTTT
>TRBJ2-7|15|TRBV20-1|NA|few
CSAPWSGAKSYEQYF
TGCAGTGCCCCCTGGTCAGGGGCCAAATCCTACGAGCAGTACTTC
>TRBJ2-1|15|TRBV6-1|NA|NA
CASSGRTLSYNEQFF
TGTGCCAGCAGTGGTAGGACGCTCTCCTACAATGAGCAGTTCTTC
>TRBJ2-7|14|TRBV20-1|NA|few
CSARGRGSSYEQYF
TGCAGTGCTAGAGGACGGGGGAGCTCCTACGAGCAGTACTTC
>TRBJ1-5|13|TRBV6-5|NA|NA
CASSWGSNQPQHF
TGTGCCAGCAGTTGGGGGAGCAATCAGCCCCAGCATTTT
>TRBJ2-2|16|TRBV20-1|NA|NA
CSALPTRDFYTGELFF
TGCAGTGCTCTGCCCACCCGGGACTTTTACACCGGGGAGCTGTTTTTT
>TRBJ2-1|12|TRBV24-1|NA|NA
CATSANYNEQFF
TGTGCCACCAGTGCCAACTACAATGAGCAGTTCTTC
>TRBJ1-5|14|TRBV6-1|NA|NA
CASAEYRGNQPQHF
TGTGCCAGCGCCGAATACAGGGGCAATCAGCCCCAGCATTTT
>TRBJ2-5|14|TRBV5-1|NA|NA
CASSLAGGRETQYF
TGCGCCAGCAGCTTGGCCGGGGGCAGGGAGACCCAGTACTTC
>TRBJ2-1|14|TRBV4-3|TRBD2|NA
CASSQGLAGDRQFF
TGCGCCAGCAGCCAAGGACTAGCGGGGGATAGGCAGTTCTTC
>TRBJ2-7|13|TRBV5-1|TRBD1|few
CASSRTGSDEQYF
TGCGCCAGCAGCCGGACAGGGTCGGACGAGCAGTACTTC
>TRBJ1-3|18|TRBV7-2|NA|NA
CASSASGGPQYSGNTIYF
TGTGCCAGCAGCGCAAGTGGGGGGCCGCAGTACTCTGGAAACACCATATATTTT
>TRBJ1-6|15|TRBV5-1|NA|NA
CASSERTDRGSPLHF
TGCGCCAGCAGCGAACGGACAGACCGGGGTTCACCCCTCCACTTT
>TRBJ2-4|13|TRBV29-1|TRBD2|few
CSVVPLTGGVQYF
TGCAGCGTTGTTCCCCTAACGGGGGGAGTTCAGTACTTC
>TRBJ1-2|14|TRBV23-1|TRBD1|once
CASSAEKGARGYTF
TGCGCCAGCAGTGCGGAGAAGGGGGCGCGAGGCTACACCTTC
>TRBJ2-5|15|TRBV7-9|TRBD2|NA
CASSVLAGAGETQYF
TGTGCCAGCAGTGTACTAGCGGGGGCCGGAGAGACCCAGTACTTC
>TRBJ1-2|15|TRBV20-1|NA|NA
CSARSGSGGNYGYTF
TGCAGTGCTAGATCTGGGTCCGGGGGAAACTATGGCTACACCTTC
>TRBJ1-1|14|TRBV2|NA|NA
CASTWSRMNTEAFF
TGTGCCAGCACCTGGTCGCGAATGAACACTGAAGCTTTCTTT
>TRBJ2-1|12|TRBV20-1|NA|NA
CSARDPRWNGFF
TGCAGTGCTAGAGATCCCCGATGGAACGGGTTCTTC
>TRBJ1-5|13|TRBV20-1|TRBD1|NA
CSAKTGGLEPQHF
TGCAGTGCCAAGACAGGGGGCTTAGAGCCCCAGCATTTT
>TRBJ2-7|13|TRBV20-1|NA|few
CSARSSLSYEQYF
TGCAGTGCTAGGTCTAGCCTGTCCTACGAGCAGTACTTC
>TRBJ2-1|14|TRBV30|NA|NA
CAWSVPPQYNEQFF
TGTGCCTGGAGTGTACCCCCCCAATACAATGAGCAGTTCTTC
>TRBJ2-2|15|TRBV7-3|NA|NA
CASSLLATNTGELFF
TGTGCCAGCAGCTTATTAGCGACGAACACCGGGGAGCTGTTTTTT
>TRBJ2-7|14|TRBV2|TRBD2|once
CASTERGGGNEQYF
TGTGCCAGCACTGAGCGGGGAGGAGGAAACGAGCAGTACTTC
>TRBJ2-7|14|TRBV6-1|NA|NA
CASSLKTPGRKQYF
TGTGCCAGCAGCTTGAAGACCCCCGGAAGGAAACAGTACTTC
>TRBJ2-1|16|TRBV27|TRBD2|NA
CASSYDRGLAGGEQFF
TGTGCCAGCAGTTATGATAGGGGGCTAGCGGGAGGCGAACAGTTCTTC
>TRBJ2-2|16|TRBV7-2|TRBD2|NA
CASSSHSGRATGELFF
TGTGCCAGCAGCTCCCATAGCGGGAGGGCCACCGGGGAGCTGTTTTTT
>TRBJ1-6|12|TRBV20-1|NA|NA
CSARDQGSPLHF
TGCAGTGCTAGAGATCAGGGATCACCCCTCCACTTT
>TRBJ1-4|15|TRBV20-1|NA|NA
CSALTGFTTNEKLFF
TGCAGTGCTCTAACAGGGTTCACAACTAATGAAAAACTGTTTTTT
>TRBJ1-1|15|TRBV20-1|NA|NA
CSARPPGPTNTEAFF
TGCAGTGCTAGACCTCCGGGACCCACGAACACTGAAGCTTTCTTT
>TRBJ2-3|13|TRBV4-2|NA|NA
CASSHTSTDTQYF
TGTGCCAGCAGCCATACCAGCACAGATACGCAGTATTTT
>TRBJ2-7|17|TRBV5-1|TRBD1|NA
CASSWAPQDRAPYEQYF
TGCGCCAGCAGCTGGGCCCCCCAAGACAGGGCCCCCTACGAGCAGTACTTC
>TRBJ1-1|15|TRBV6-2/TRBV6-3|NA|NA
CASSYLLQTFTEAFF
TGTGCCAGCAGTTACCTCCTTCAGACGTTCACTGAAGCTTTCTTT
>TRBJ1-4|12|TRBV28|NA|NA
CASSLVNEKLFF
TGTGCCAGCAGCCTTGTTAATGAAAAACTGTTTTTT
>TRBJ2-7|16|TRBV20-1|TRBD2|few
CSARPGLAVHSYEQYF
TGCAGTGCTAGACCAGGACTAGCGGTTCACTCCTACGAGCAGTACTTC
>TRBJ2-2|15|TRBV2|TRBD2|NA
CASSEGTRNTGELFF
TGTGCCAGCAGTGAGGGGACTAGGAACACCGGGGAGCTGTTTTTT
>TRBJ2-3|16|TRBV19|NA|once
CASSIVFVGSGDTQYF
TGTGCCAGTAGTATAGTTTTCGTGGGCTCAGGGGATACGCAGTATTTT
>TRBJ1-6|12|TRBV19|NA|NA
CASSIGNSPLHF
TGTGCCAGTAGTATTGGGAATTCACCCCTCCACTTT
>TRBJ2-4|16|TRBV20-1|NA|few
CSARDLTGLAKNIQYF
TGCAGTGCTAGAGATCTGACAGGACTAGCCAAAAACATTCAGTACTTC
>TRBJ2-5|16|TRBV24-1|NA|NA
CATSELDSRTRETQYF
TGTGCCACCAGTGAACTAGACAGCCGAACGCGGGAGACCCAGTACTTC
>TRBJ2-5|15|TRBV27|NA|few
CASSLSRSRVETQYF
TGTGCCAGCAGTTTATCGAGGTCCAGGGTAGAGACCCAGTACTTC
>TRBJ1-1|18|TRBV2|NA|few
CATPMAPQPGGMNTEAFF
TGTGCCACCCCCATGGCACCTCAACCCGGGGGGATGAACACTGAAGCTTTCTTT
>TRBJ2-3|12|TRBV24-1|NA|NA
CATSENTDTQYF
TGTGCCACCAGTGAGAACACAGATACGCAGTATTTT
>TRBJ1-5|12|TRBV19|NA|NA
CASSIVDQPQHF
TGTGCCAGTAGTATCGTAGATCAGCCCCAGCATTTT
>TRBJ1-3|15|TRBV10-3|NA|few
CAISESGGSGNTIYF
TGTGCCATCAGTGAGTCGGGGGGCTCTGGAAACACCATATATTTT
>TRBJ1-5|15|TRBV7-8|TRBD1|NA
CASSLGQAINQPQHF
TGTGCCAGCAGCCTGGGACAGGCGATCAATCAGCCCCAGCATTTT
>TRBJ1-3|14|TRBV19|NA|NA
CASQTEDSGNTIYF
TGTGCCAGTCAGACAGAGGACTCTGGAAACACCATATATTTT
>TRBJ1-1|13|TRBV12-3/TRBV12-4|NA|NA
CASSWDPRTEAFF
TGTGCCAGCAGTTGGGACCCTCGGACTGAAGCTTTCTTT
>TRBJ2-3|14|TRBV7-9|NA|NA
CASSLGTAGDTQYF
TGTGCCAGCAGCCTAGGGACTGCCGGGGATACGCAGTATTTT
>TRBJ2-7|14|TRBV6-1|TRBD2|NA
CASRVSGTMYEQYF
TGTGCCAGCAGGGTAAGCGGGACGATGTACGAGCAGTACTTC
>TRBJ2-2|16|TRBV6-4|NA|NA
CASSDSVEGGTGELFF
TGTGCCAGCAGTGACTCTGTCGAAGGGGGCACCGGGGAGCTGTTTTTT
>TRBJ2-3|14|TRBV5-4|NA|NA
CASSRFDPTDTQYF
TGTGCCAGCAGCCGTTTTGATCCGACAGATACGCAGTATTTT
>TRBJ2-5|13|TRBV2|NA|NA
CASNREYQETQYF
TGTGCCAGCAATCGAGAGTACCAAGAGACCCAGTACTTC
>TRBJ2-4|15|TRBV20-1|NA|NA
CSARPDSRGKNIQYF
TGCAGTGCTAGACCCGACTCGCGGGGCAAAAACATTCAGTACTTC
>TRBJ2-7|15|TRBV2|TRBD2|few
CASSELAGAGWEQYF
TGTGCCAGCAGCGAACTAGCGGGAGCGGGATGGGAGCAGTACTTC
>TRBJ2-5|15|TRBV20-1|TRBD1|few
CSARDLDRGLETQYF
TGCAGTGCTAGAGATCTTGACAGGGGTTTGGAGACCCAGTACTTC
>TRBJ2-7|12|TRBV11-2|NA|NA
CASSLDRVEQYF
TGTGCCAGCAGCTTAGATAGGGTCGAGCAGTACTTC
>TRBJ2-4|13|TRBV12-3/TRBV12-4|NA|few
CASSSMDTNIQYF
TGTGCCAGCAGTTCTATGGACACAAACATTCAGTACTTC